This T cell receptor beta chain was sequenced in a study of T cell responses to AZD1222 COVID-19 vaccine. A remark on this clone: Its antigen is still unknown.

Clones were read by immunoSEQ multiplex PCR, and TCRdb kept only the in-frame ones, dropping some. The top ten clones hold about 4.2% of a sample with approximately 110,000 clones, 88% of them seen once. Findings and caveats of the study: There were vaccine-associated CD4 TCRs across spike, dominant at 160-218 and 743-854. Baseline testing showed seropositivity in only six AZD1222 recipients.

This CDR3 spans 13 amino acids. V trimming: 6 bases; J trimming: 2 bases; junction bases outside the gene matches: 4. This TCR derives from an adult in good health. V is TRBV12-3 or TRBV12-4 and J is TRBJ2-7; TRBD1 aligns across 7 bases. The sequencing used peripheral blood, collected on day 0 of AZD1222 vaccination. DNA of the CDR3: TGTGCCAGCAGCCCCGGGACAGCCTACGAGCAGTACTTC. Its translation: CASSPGTAYEQYF.